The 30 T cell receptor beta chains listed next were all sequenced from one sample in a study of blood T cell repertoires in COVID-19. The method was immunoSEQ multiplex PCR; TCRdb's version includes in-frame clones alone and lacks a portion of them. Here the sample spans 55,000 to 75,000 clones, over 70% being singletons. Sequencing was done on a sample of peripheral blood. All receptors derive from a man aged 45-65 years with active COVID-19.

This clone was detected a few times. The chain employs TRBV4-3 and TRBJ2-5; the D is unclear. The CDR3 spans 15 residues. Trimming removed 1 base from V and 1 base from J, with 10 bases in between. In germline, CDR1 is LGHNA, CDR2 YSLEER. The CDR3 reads CASSQGVAAQETQYF. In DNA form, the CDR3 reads TGCGCCAGCAGCCAAGGGGTAGCAGCCCAAGAGACCCAGTACTTC.

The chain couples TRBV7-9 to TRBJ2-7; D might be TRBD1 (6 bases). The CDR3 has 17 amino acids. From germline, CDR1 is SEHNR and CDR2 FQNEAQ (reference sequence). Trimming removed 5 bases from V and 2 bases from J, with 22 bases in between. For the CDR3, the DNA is TGTGCCAGCAGCGACCGGGACAACCCGGGGTGGCCCTACGAGCAGTACTTC. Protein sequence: CASSDRDNPGWPYEQYF.

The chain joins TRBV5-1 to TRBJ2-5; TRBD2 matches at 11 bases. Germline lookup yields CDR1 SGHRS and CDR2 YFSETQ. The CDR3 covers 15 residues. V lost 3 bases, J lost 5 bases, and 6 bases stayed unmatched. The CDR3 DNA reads TGCGCCAGCAGCTCCACTAGCGGGAGTAAGGAGACCCAGTACTTC. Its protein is CASSSTSGSKETQYF.

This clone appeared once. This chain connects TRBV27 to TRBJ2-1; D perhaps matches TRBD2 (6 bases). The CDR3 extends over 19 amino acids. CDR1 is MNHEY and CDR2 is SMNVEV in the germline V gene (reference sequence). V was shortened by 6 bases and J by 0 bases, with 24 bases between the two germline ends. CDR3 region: CASSAKRAHPIISYNEQFF. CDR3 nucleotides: TGTGCCAGCAGCGCCAAGCGGGCGCATCCTATCATCTCCTACAATGAGCAGTTCTTC.

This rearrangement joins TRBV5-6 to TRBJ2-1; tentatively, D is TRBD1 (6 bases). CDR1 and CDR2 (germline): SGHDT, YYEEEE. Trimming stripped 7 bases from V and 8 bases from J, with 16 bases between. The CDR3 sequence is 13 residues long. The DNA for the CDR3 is TGTGCCAGCGTTGACAGGTTTACGGATGAGCAGTTCTTC. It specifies CASVDRFTDEQFF.

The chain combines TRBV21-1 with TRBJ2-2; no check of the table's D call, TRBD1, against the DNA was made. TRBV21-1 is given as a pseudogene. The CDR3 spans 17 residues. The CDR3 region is CASSKSPGQDNTGELFF. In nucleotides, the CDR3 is TGTGCCAGCAGCAAATCCCCGGGACAGGATAACACCGGGGAGCTGTTTTTT.

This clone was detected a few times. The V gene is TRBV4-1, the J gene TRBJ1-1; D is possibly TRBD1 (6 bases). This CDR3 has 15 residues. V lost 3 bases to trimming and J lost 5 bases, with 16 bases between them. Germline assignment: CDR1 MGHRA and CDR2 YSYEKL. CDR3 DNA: TGCGCCAGCAGCCACCCAATTATACAGGGAACTGAAGCTTTCTTT. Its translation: CASSHPIIQGTEAFF.

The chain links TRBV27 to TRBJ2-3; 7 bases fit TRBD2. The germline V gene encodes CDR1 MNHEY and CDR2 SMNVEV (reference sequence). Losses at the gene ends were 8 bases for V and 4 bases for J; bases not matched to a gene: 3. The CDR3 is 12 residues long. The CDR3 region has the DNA TGTGCCAGCGGGGGGGGAGCAGATACGCAGTATTTT. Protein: CASGGGADTQYF.

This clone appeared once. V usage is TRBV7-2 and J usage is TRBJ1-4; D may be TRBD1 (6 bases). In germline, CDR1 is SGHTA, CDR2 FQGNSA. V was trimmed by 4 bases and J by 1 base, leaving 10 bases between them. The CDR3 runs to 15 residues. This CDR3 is CASSSGTLTNEKLFF. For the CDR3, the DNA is TGTGCCAGCAGCTCCGGGACACTAACTAATGAAAAACTGTTTTTT.

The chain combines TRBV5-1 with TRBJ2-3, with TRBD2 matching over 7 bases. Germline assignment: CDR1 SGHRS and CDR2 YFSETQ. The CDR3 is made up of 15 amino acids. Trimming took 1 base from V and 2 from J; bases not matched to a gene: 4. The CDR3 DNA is TGCGCCAGCAGCTTGACTAGCGTCGACACAGATACGCAGTATTTT. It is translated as CASSLTSVDTDTQYF.

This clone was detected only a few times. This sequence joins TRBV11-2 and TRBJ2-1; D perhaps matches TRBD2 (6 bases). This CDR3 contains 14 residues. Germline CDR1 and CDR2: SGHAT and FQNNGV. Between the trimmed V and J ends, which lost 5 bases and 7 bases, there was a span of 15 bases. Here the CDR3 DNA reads TGTGCCAGCAGCCGGGACTGGGTGGGGAATGAGCAGTTCTTC. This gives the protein CASSRDWVGNEQFF.

The CDR3 region is CASSQAGAGNTIYF. In nucleotides, the CDR3 is TGCGCCAGCAGCCAAGCGGGTGCGGGAAACACCATATATTTT. This rearrangement joins TRBV4-3 to TRBJ1-3; D is unresolved. Germline CDR1 LGHNA, CDR2 YSLEER. Trimming removed 1 base from V and 4 bases from J, with 8 bases in between. This CDR3 is 14 amino acids long.

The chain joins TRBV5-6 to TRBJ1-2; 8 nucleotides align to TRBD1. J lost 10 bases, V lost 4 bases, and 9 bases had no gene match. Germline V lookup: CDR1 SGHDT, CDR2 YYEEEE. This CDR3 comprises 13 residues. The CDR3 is CASSGDRGASYTF. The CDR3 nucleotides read TGTGCCAGCAGCGGCGACAGGGGAGCTTCCTACACCTTC.

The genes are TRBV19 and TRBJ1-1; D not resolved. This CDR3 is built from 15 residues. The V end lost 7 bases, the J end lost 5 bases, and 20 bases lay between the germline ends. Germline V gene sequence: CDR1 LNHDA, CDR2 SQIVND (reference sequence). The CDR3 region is CASTVLPTTGTEAFF. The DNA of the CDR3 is TGTGCCAGTACCGTACTTCCGACAACGGGGACTGAAGCTTTCTTT.

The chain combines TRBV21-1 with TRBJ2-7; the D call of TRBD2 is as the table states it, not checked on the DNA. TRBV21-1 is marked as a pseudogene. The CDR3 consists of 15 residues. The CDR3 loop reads CASLIAGRLPREQYF. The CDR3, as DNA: TGTGCCAGCTTGATTGCAGGGAGGTTACCGCGCGAGCAGTACTTC.

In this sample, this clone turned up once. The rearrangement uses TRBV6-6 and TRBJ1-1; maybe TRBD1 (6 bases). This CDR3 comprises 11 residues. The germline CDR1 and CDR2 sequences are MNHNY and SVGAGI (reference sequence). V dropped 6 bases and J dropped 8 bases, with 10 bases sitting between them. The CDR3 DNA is TGTGCCAGCAGCCCGACAGGAGAAGCTTTCTTT. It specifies CASSPTGEAFF.

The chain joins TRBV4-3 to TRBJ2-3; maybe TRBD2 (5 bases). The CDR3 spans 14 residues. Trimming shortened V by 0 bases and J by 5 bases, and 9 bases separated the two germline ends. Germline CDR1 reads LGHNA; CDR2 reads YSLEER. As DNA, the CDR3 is TGCGCCAGCAGCCAAGATGAAGGGAGAGATACGCAGTATTTT. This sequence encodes CASSQDEGRDTQYF.

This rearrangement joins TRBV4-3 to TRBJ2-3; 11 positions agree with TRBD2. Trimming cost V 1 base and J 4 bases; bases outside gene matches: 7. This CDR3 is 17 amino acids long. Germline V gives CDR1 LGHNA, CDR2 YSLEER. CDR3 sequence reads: CASSQAGLAGGADTQYF. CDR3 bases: TGCGCCAGCAGCCAAGCTGGGCTAGCGGGGGGCGCAGATACGCAGTATTTT.

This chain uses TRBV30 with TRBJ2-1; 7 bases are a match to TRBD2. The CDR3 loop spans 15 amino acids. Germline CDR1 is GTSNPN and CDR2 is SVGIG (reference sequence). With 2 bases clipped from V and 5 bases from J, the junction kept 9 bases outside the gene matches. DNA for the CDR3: TGTGCCTGGAGTAAGGGGCTAGCGGTTAACAATGAGCAGTTCTTC. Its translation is CAWSKGLAVNNEQFF.

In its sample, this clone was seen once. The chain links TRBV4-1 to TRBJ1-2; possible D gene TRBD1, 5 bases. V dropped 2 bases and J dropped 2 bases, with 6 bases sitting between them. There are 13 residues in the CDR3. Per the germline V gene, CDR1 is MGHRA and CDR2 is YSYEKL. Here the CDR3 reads CASSQTGNYGYTF. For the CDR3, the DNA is TGCGCCAGCAGCCAAACAGGAAACTATGGCTACACCTTC.

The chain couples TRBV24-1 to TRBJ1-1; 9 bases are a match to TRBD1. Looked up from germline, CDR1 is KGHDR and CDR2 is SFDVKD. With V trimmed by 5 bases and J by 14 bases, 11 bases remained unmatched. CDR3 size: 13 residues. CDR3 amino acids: CATSGSRTGAIFF. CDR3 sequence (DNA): TGTGCCACCAGTGGATCGAGGACAGGGGCTATCTTCTTT.

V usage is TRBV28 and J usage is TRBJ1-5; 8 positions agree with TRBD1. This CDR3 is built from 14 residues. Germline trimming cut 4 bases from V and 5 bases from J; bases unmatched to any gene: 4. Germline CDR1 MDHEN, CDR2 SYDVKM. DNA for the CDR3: TGTGCCAGCAGTTCGTTCAGGGGGCATCAGCCCCAGCATTTT. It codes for CASSSFRGHQPQHF.

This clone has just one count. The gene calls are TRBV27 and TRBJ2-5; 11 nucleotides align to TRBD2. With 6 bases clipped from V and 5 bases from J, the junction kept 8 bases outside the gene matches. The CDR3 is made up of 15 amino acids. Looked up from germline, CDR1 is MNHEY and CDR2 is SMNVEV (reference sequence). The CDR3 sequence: CASSLTSGRYETQYF. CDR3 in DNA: TGTGCCAGCAGCCTTACTAGCGGGAGATACGAGACCCAGTACTTC.

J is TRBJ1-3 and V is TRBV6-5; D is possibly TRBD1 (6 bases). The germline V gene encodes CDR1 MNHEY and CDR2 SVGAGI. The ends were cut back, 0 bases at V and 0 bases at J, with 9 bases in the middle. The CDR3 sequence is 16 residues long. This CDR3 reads CASSYSRTASGNTIYF. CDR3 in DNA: TGTGCCAGCAGTTACTCCAGGACAGCCTCTGGAAACACCATATATTTT.

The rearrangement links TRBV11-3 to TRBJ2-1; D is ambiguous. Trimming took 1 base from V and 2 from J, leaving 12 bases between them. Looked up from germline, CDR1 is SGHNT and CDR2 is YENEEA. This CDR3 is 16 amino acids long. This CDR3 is CASSLASVYPYNEQFF. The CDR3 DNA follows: TGTGCCAGCAGCTTAGCCTCAGTATACCCCTACAATGAGCAGTTCTTC. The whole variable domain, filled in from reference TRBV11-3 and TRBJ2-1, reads EAGVVQSPRYKIIEKKQPVAFWCNPISGHNTLYWYLQNLGQGPELLIRYENEEAVDDSQLPKDRFSAERLKGVDSTLKIQPAELGDSAVYLCASSLASVYPYNEQFFGPGTRLTVL.

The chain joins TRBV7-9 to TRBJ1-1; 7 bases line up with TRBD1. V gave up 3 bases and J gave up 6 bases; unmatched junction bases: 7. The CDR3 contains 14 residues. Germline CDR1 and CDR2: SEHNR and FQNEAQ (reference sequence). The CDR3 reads CASSLLGTEAEAFF. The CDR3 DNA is TGTGCCAGCAGCTTGTTGGGGACAGAAGCTGAAGCTTTCTTT.

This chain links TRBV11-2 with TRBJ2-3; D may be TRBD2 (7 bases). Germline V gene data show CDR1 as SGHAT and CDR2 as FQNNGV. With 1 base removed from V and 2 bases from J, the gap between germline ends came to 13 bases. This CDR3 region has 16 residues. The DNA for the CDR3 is TGTGCCAGCAGCTTAGGGGGGGGGCTTCTCACAGATACGCAGTATTTT. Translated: CASSLGGGLLTDTQYF.

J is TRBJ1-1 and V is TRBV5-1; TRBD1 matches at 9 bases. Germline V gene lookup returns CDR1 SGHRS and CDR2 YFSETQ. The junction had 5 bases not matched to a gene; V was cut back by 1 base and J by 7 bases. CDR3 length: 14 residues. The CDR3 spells CASSLIMGQGEAFF. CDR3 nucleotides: TGCGCCAGCAGCTTGATTATGGGACAGGGTGAAGCTTTCTTT.

This chain's CDR3 is CASSVGGYEQYF. The DNA of the CDR3 is TGTGCCAGCAGCGTGGGAGGGTACGAGCAGTACTTC. The chain recombines TRBV2 with TRBJ2-7; 7 bases align to TRBD2. Germline CDR1 SNHLY, CDR2 FYNNEI. There are 12 residues in the CDR3. V trimming: 6 bases; J trimming: 4 bases; junction bases outside the gene matches: 3.

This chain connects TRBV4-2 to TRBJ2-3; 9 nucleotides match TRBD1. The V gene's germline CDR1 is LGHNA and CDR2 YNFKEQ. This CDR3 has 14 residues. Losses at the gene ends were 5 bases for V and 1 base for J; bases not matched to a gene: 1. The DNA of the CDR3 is TGTGCCAGCAGCGGACAGGGGCGCACAGATACGCAGTATTTT. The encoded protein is CASSGQGRTDTQYF.